This TCR beta chain stems from a study of regulatory dendritic cells for organ transplantation. Overall study results and limits: Of resting T cell subsets, memory CD8+ had the most alloreactive clonotypes.

As for this clone: Its antigen is not known.

Assay used: immunoSEQ multiplex PCR; TCRdb lists only in-frame clones, some missing. The sample contains about 30,000 clones, about 79% of which appear only once. The clonotype was recovered from a human donor in good health. Sequenced sample: memory CD4+ T cells from blood. Subset of the sample: CD45RO+ memory T cells.

CDR3 DNA sequence: TGTGCCAGCAGCTTAGGAGACCTCTCCACAGATACGCAGTATTTT. Protein product: CASSLGDLSTDTQYF. The J gene is TRBJ2-3, the V gene TRBV11-1; D call uncertain. Between the trimmed V and J ends, which lost 1 base and 2 bases, there was a span of 10 bases. Per germline, CDR1 SGHAT and CDR2 FQDESV (reference sequence). This CDR3 is built from 15 residues.